Listed here is a single T cell receptor beta chain. These data originate in a study of blood T cell repertoires in COVID-19. Study-wide background: The study drew acute and convalescent COVID-19 samples from the United States, Italy and Spain.

With 5 bases clipped from V and 6 bases from J, the junction kept 9 bases outside the gene matches. The CDR3 sequence is 14 residues long. CDR1 and CDR2 from the germline V gene are MGHRA and YSYEKL. Clones were read by immunoSEQ multiplex PCR, and TCRdb kept only the in-frame ones, dropping some. Of some 250,000 clones in the sample, 88% were seen once. This chain links TRBV4-1 with TRBJ2-7; 8 bases match TRBD1. The clonotype originates from a woman in her 30s with acute or convalescent COVID-19. Specimen: peripheral blood. The chain's CDR3 is CASSSPGTGSEQYF. In DNA form, the CDR3 reads TGCGCCAGCAGCTCACCCGGGACAGGCTCCGAGCAGTACTTC.